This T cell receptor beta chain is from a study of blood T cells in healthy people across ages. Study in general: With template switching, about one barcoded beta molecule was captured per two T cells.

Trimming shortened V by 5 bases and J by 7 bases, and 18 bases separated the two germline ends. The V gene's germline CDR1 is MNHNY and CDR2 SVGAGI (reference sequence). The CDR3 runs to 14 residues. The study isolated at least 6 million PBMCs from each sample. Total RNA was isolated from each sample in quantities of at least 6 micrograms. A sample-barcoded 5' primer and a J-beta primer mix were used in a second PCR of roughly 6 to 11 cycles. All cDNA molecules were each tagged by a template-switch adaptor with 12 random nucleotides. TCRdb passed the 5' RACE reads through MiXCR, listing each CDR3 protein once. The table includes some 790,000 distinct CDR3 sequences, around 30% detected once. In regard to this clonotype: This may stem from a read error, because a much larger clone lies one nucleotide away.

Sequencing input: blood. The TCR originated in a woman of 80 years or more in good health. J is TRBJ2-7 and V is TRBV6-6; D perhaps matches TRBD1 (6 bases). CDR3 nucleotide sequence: TGTGCCAGCAGTCGACAGGAGGCCTACAATGAGCAGTACTTC. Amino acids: CASSRQEAYNEQYF.